These T cell receptor beta chains were read from a single sample in a study of vaccination and CD4 T cells after COVID-19. These TCRs are of unknown antigen specificity. From the PCR reads, TCRdb called clonotypes with MiXCR, one entry per CDR3 protein. The sample holds roughly 18,000 distinct CDR3 sequences, 70% seen once. Input material: CD4+ T cells from blood, cultured in vitro. These TCRs come from a human donor who had recovered from COVID-19. The CDR3 runs from the conserved cysteine through the conserved F or W.

V gene | CDR3 protein
TRBV2 | CASSRQGRDQPQHF
TRBV20-1 | CSATPLLGTTNTGELFF
TRBV19 | CASSTGTGYGGPQHF
TRBV10-3 | CAIRDRVNSYEQYF
TRBV19 | CASSTGGRSNQPQHF
TRBV7-9 | CASGYREQTGTF
TRBV6-5 | CASSSGLVRTLTDTQYF
TRBV7-2 | CASSVKTGDTGEQYF
TRBV7-2 | CASSLVDEQYF
TRBV6-2/TRBV6-3 | CASSYSGQGTDYEQYF
TRBV28 | CASSSGAYETQYF
TRBV27 | CASRPGQTTTEAFF
TRBV6-1 | CASSPAEGNYGYTF
TRBV9 | CASSVAGTANSPLHF
TRBV20-1 | CSASNAGVSTDTQYF
TRBV6-2/TRBV6-3 | CASSIDRERGQPQHF
TRBV4-1 | CASSQARGTRTDVNTGELFF
TRBV4-3 | CASSQGWISGNTIYF
TRBV25-1 | CASSEWAISTNTEAFF
TRBV27 | CASRGYGPTLAEAFF
TRBV20-1 | CSAQTGQLPYSNQPQHF
TRBV20-1 | CSARVGSDTQYF
TRBV6-2/TRBV6-3 | CASSYDRPAYEQYF
TRBV9 | CASSVAPLAGGETQYF
TRBV7-2 | CASSLGAGLGQPQHF
TRBV9 | CASSPQDGQFYGYTF
TRBV7-2 | CASSSRTGFSGNTIYF
TRBV7-2 | CASSLARLAVSTDTQYF
TRBV5-1 | CASSSAGAGTYNEQFF
TRBV20-1 | CSAYAPGREEKTQYF
TRBV28 | CASSSPPGSSSSYEQYF
TRBV7-8 | CASSSGQGAGGYTF
TRBV11-2 | CASSPLVRGNTEAFF
TRBV20-1 | CSASPSGSANYGYTF
TRBV15 | CATSRIGQGNQPQHF
TRBV5-1 | CASSPRTGAPTDTQYF
TRBV28 | CASSLERDEQFF
TRBV24-1 | CATRETGTSGYTF
TRBV6-2/TRBV6-3 | CASRPTGSANQPQHF
TRBV6-1 | CASRRKGGASYEQYF
TRBV7-9 | CASSFNQGADTQYF
TRBV12-3/TRBV12-4 | CASSLAGGTEAFF
TRBV27 | CASRQGTYEQYF
TRBV7-3 | CASSLTSGGGGTTDTQYF
TRBV6-1 | CASSPTGANYGYTF
TRBV7-9 | CASSLPGGRDQPQHF
TRBV7-9 | CASSLAGAVQYRRTEAFF
TRBV6-1 | CASSPGQGAGQPQHF
TRBV20-1 | CSALRLRGTEAFF
TRBV6-1 | CASSERGGDGYTF
TRBV10-3 | CAASGAKSYEQYF
TRBV6-2/TRBV6-3 | CASRSSGATQETQYF
TRBV7-2 | CASSSWAGPPYEQYF
TRBV10-3 | CAIRTGNPPYEQYF
TRBV2 | CASSGGNRGWETQYF
TRBV4-2 | CASSQDAKSSYEQYF
TRBV20-1 | CSARLAGGFVNTEAFF
TRBV7-8 | CASSSRQSVLNTEAFF
TRBV19 | CASTPGGTGGNTEAFF